The 9 T cell receptor beta chains below come from one sample, sequenced in a study of tumor-infiltrating lymphocytes in oesophageal squamous cell carcinoma. TCRdb processed the PCR reads anew with MiXCR; each CDR3 protein has one entry. The sample has approximately 20,000 distinct CDR3 sequences; about two fifths are singletons. Input material: normal esophageal tissue next to the tumor. These receptors originate from a male donor with esophageal squamous cell carcinoma.

A word on this clonotype: One base away lies a much larger clone, so this may be a sequencing read error. V usage is TRBV5-1 and J usage is TRBJ2-1; 14 positions match TRBD2. The DNA end favors TRBJ2-7, so the J call may be wrong. The length of the CDR3 is 17 residues. CDR1 and CDR2 (germline): SGHRS, YFSETQ. CDR3 nucleotide sequence: TGCGCCAGTAAAAGGACTAGCGGGAGGAGCTCCTACAATGAGCAGTACTTC. This translates into CASKRTSGRSSYNEQYF.

At least ten counts were recorded for this clonotype. The genes are TRBV11-2 and TRBJ2-7; 13 bases agree with TRBD2. Germline assignment: CDR1 SGHAT and CDR2 FQNNGV. V was clipped by 5 bases and J by 2 bases; unmatched bases: 6. CDR3 length: 16 residues. The CDR3 DNA is TGTGCCAGCAGCCCGGGGACTAGCGGGACAACCTACGAGCAGTACTTC. Amino acids: CASSPGTSGTTYEQYF.

This clonotype ranks as medium-sized. The chain joins TRBV7-6 to TRBJ2-3, with a weak D call TRBD2 (5 bases). V lost 0 bases and J 5 bases, leaving 6 bases between the germline ends. Germline V gene lookup returns CDR1 SGHVS and CDR2 FNYEAQ. The CDR3 consists of 13 residues. The CDR3 DNA reads TGTGCCAGCAGCTTAGCCGGGAAAGATACGCAGTATTTT. It specifies CASSLAGKDTQYF.

This clonotype was seen repeatedly, ten times or more. Germline and junction disagree at one end, which may indicate a read error. This sequence joins TRBV7-9 and TRBJ2-4; the D gene is possibly TRBD1 (5 bases). Germline-derived CDR1 and CDR2 are SEHNR and FQNEAQ (reference sequence). There are 12 residues in the CDR3. The CDR3 loop reads CASSLGSGAVSF. In DNA form, the CDR3 reads TGTGCCAGCAGCTTGGGGTCTGGGGCAGTATCCTTC.

Comments on this clonotype: Germline and junction disagree at one end, which may indicate a read error. The chain uses TRBV11-3 and TRBJ2-7, with TRBD1 matching over 8 bases. Germline assignment: CDR1 SGHNT and CDR2 YENEEA. The CDR3 covers 14 residues. This chain's CDR3 is CASSLRTGYSEQFF. CDR3 nucleotide sequence: TGTGCCAGCAGCCTCAGGACAGGGTACAGTGAGCAGTTCTTT.

The chain links TRBV7-8 to TRBJ2-1; no reliable D call. The better agreement between TRBJ2-7 and the DNA end casts doubt on the J call. Germline CDR1 reads SGHVS; CDR2 reads FQNEAQ. CDR3 length equals 11 residues. Here the CDR3 reads CASSPDYEQYF. CDR3 coding DNA: TGTGCCAGCAGCCCTGACTACGAGCAGTACTTC.

CDR3 coding DNA: TGTGCCAGCAGTGCTTTCGGGTCCTACGAGCAGTACTTC. Its translation is CASSAFGSYEQYF. The V and J genes are TRBV6-2 or TRBV6-3 and TRBJ2-3; D gene uncertain. The J call may be incorrect, as the DNA end agrees better with TRBJ2-7. The CDR3 runs 13 residues. Germline V lookup: CDR1 MNHEY, CDR2 SVGEGT.

Written as DNA, the CDR3 is TGTGCCAGCAGTTTAGGGGGTTTCCTACGAGAGCAGTACTTC. Translated, it gives CASSLGGFLREQYF. V usage is TRBV12-3 or TRBV12-4 and J usage is TRBJ2-1; D uncertain. The J call may be wrong; the DNA end is better matched by TRBJ2-7. The CDR3 is 14 residues long.

The chain carries TRBV7-6 and TRBJ2-1; D gene ambiguous. Between the trimmed V and J ends, which lost 7 bases and 8 bases, there was a span of 6 bases. CDR3 length equals 10 residues. Germline V gene lookup returns CDR1 SGHVS and CDR2 FNYEAQ. The CDR3 protein is CASKSHEQFF. Written as DNA, the CDR3 is TGTGCCAGCAAAAGCCATGAGCAGTTCTTC.